This passage covers 22 T cell receptor beta chains from one sample sequenced in a study of cytomegalovirus exposure and HLA in healthy donors. Profiled with immunoSEQ multiplex PCR; TCRdb holds only in-frame clones, not every one. The data contain around 250,000 clones, roughly 90% of them singletons. The source material was PBMCs. These receptors were collected from a woman aged 18 to 35 in good health and CMV-seronegative.

V usage is TRBV11-3 and J usage is TRBJ2-3; D is perhaps TRBD2 (6 bases). The germline gives CDR1 SGHNT, CDR2 YENEEA. CDR3 length equals 15 residues. V lost 5 bases and J 2 bases, leaving 14 bases between the germline ends. The CDR3 protein is CASSPRKGLTDTQYF. CDR3 in DNA: TGTGCCAGCAGCCCCCGGAAGGGACTCACAGATACGCAGTATTTT.

This clone was observed once. The chain has TRBV5-6 and TRBJ1-4; 8 positions agree with TRBD1. This CDR3 contains 14 residues. V shed 7 bases, J shed 4 bases, and the junction held 6 bases outside the gene matches. Germline V gene lookup returns CDR1 SGHDT and CDR2 YYEEEE. CDR3 residues: CASGWTGINEKLFF. The CDR3 nucleotides are TGTGCCAGCGGATGGACAGGGATTAATGAAAAACTGTTTTTT.

A remark on this clone: The junction departs from the called germline gene at one end, perhaps through a read error. The rearrangement uses TRBV7-9 and TRBJ2-2; perhaps TRBD2 as D (5 bases). The germline V gene encodes CDR1 SEHNR and CDR2 FQNEAQ (reference sequence). The CDR3 covers 14 residues. The CDR3 loop is CASSLARNTGELFF. The CDR3 DNA follows: TGTGCCAGCAGCCTAGCCAGGAACACCGGGGAGCTGTTTTTT.

The V call is TRBV11-2, the J call TRBJ2-3, with a possible D match to TRBD1 (5 bases). CDR3 length equals 15 residues. Deletions cut 0 bases from V and 4 bases from J, with 11 bases between. Per the germline V gene, CDR1 is SGHAT and CDR2 is FQNNGV. CDR3 coding DNA: TGTGCCAGCAGCTTAGAGAAATGGGGCCCAGATACGCAGTATTTT. Translation: CASSLEKWGPDTQYF.

This sequence joins TRBV5-1 and TRBJ1-5, with TRBD1 identical over 7 bases. This CDR3 region has 14 residues. After removal of 4 bases from V and 6 bases from J, the junction contained 7 bases not matched to a gene. Germline V gene lookup returns CDR1 SGHRS and CDR2 YFSETQ. Here the CDR3 DNA reads TGCGCCAGCAGCCCCGGGACAGAATTTCAGCCCCAGCATTTT. This gives the protein CASSPGTEFQPQHF.

The chain uses TRBV7-8 and TRBJ2-7; 8 nucleotides align to TRBD2. Germline-derived CDR1 and CDR2 are SGHVS and FQNEAQ. CDR3 length equals 15 residues. The J segment lost 5 bases and the V segment lost 0 bases, leaving 6 bases of the junction unmatched. CDR3 coding DNA: TGTGCCAGCAGCTTAGCGGGACTAGTTTCCAACGAGCAGTACTTC. Its protein product is CASSLAGLVSNEQYF.

The V and J genes are TRBV30 and TRBJ1-2; 8 bases align to TRBD1. V lost 4 bases, J lost 4 bases, and 11 bases stayed unmatched. Germline CDR1 and CDR2: GTSNPN and SVGIG (reference sequence). This CDR3 contains 15 residues. The CDR3 here is CAWMFWIGQGYGYTF. The DNA for the CDR3 is TGTGCCTGGATGTTCTGGATCGGACAGGGCTATGGCTACACCTTC. The full variable domain, in which reference TRBV30 and TRBJ1-2 provide the parts outside the CDR3, is SQTIHQWPATLVQPVGSPLSLECTVEGTSNPNLYWYRQAAGRGLQLLFYSVGIGQISSEVPQNLSASRPQDRQFILSSKKLLLSDSGFYLCAWMFWIGQGYGYTFGSGTRLTVV.

The V gene is TRBV29-1, the J gene TRBJ1-2, with TRBD1 as a possible D gene (5 bases). There are 18 residues in the CDR3. Germline values: CDR1 SQVTM, CDR2 ANQGSEA. The V and J ends lost 6 bases and 1 base respectively, with 27 bases between them. In DNA form, the CDR3 reads TGCAGCGTCAGTCACTACCTCGGGGCGGCGGGGATTAACTATGGCTACACCTTC. Translated, it gives CSVSHYLGAAGINYGYTF.

This chain connects TRBV5-1 to TRBJ2-7, with a possible D match to TRBD1 (6 bases). Trimming removed 0 bases from V and 5 bases from J, with 12 bases in between. Germline V CDR1 and CDR2: SGHRS, YFSETQ. This CDR3 spans 14 amino acids. In DNA form, the CDR3 reads TGCGCCAGCAGCTTGGGTTCACAGGGTAACGAGCAGTACTTC. Its protein is CASSLGSQGNEQYF.

The CDR3 nucleotides are TGTGCCAGCAGGGCGGACAGCGGAGAAGCTTTCTTT. This translates into CASRADSGEAFF. The J gene is TRBJ1-1, the V gene TRBV28; a weak D match, TRBD1 (6 bases). V was pared by 6 bases and J by 8 bases, with 13 bases between. The CDR3 consists of 12 residues. Per the germline V gene, CDR1 is MDHEN and CDR2 is SYDVKM. Complete variable domain (other parts from reference TRBV28 and TRBJ1-1): DVKVTQSSRYLVKRTGEKVFLECVQDMDHENMFWYRQDPGLGLRLIYFSYDVKMKEKGDIPEGYSVSREKKERFSLILESASTNQTSMYLCASRADSGEAFFGQGTRLTVV.

The J gene is TRBJ1-1, the V gene TRBV4-2; D might be TRBD1 (5 bases). There are 13 residues in the CDR3. Between the trimmed V and J ends, which lost 1 base and 6 bases, there was a span of 9 bases. Germline loops: CDR1 LGHNA, CDR2 YNFKEQ. The CDR3 sequence is CASSQVGAAEAFF. The CDR3 DNA reads TGTGCCAGCAGCCAAGTTGGGGCGGCTGAAGCTTTCTTT.

The chain uses TRBV5-6 and TRBJ1-2; D possibly corresponds to TRBD1 (5 bases). The CDR3 loop spans 13 amino acids. V shed 2 bases and J shed 4 bases, with 9 bases lying between them. Germline CDR1 and CDR2: SGHDT and YYEEEE. CDR3 bases: TGTGCCAGCAGCTTAGCGGGGGTCTATGGCTACACCTTC. This sequence encodes CASSLAGVYGYTF.

V gene TRBV9 combines with J gene TRBJ1-6, with no clear D. Trimming shortened V by 0 bases and J by 7 bases, and 8 bases separated the two germline ends. Per germline, CDR1 SGDLS and CDR2 YYNGEE. The CDR3 contains 14 residues. The CDR3 bases are TGTGCCAGCAGCGTAGAAGGACTCAATTCACCCCTCCACTTT. This translates into CASSVEGLNSPLHF.

V usage is TRBV7-9 and J usage is TRBJ2-1; TRBD1 matches at 7 bases. The CDR3 extends over 13 amino acids. CDR1 SEHNR and CDR2 FQNEAQ come from the germline V gene (reference sequence). The ends lost 5 bases at V and 8 bases at J; junction bases unmatched: 6. The CDR3 is CASSQGQYHEQFF. Written as DNA, the CDR3 is TGTGCCAGCAGCCAGGGACAGTACCATGAGCAGTTCTTC.

The V and J genes are TRBV20-1 and TRBJ2-7; D ambiguous. CDR1 is DFQATT, CDR2 SNEGSKA, per germline (reference sequence). There are 11 residues in the CDR3. V lost 6 bases, J lost 1 base, and 7 bases lay in between. The CDR3 loop is CSAGGSYEQYF. CDR3 nucleotide sequence: TGCAGTGCCGGCGGTTCCTACGAGCAGTACTTC.

V usage is TRBV28 and J usage is TRBJ2-3; tentatively, D is TRBD2 (6 bases). CDR1 MDHEN and CDR2 SYDVKM come from the germline V gene. This CDR3 has 16 amino acids. The ends were cut back, 6 bases at V and 0 bases at J, with 16 bases in the middle. DNA of the CDR3: TGTGCCAGCAGCCCTTCCGGGACTCGTAGCACAGATACGCAGTATTTT. Translation gives CASSPSGTRSTDTQYF.

The chain recombines TRBV9 with TRBJ1-1, with unresolved D. Germline CDR1 and CDR2: SGDLS and YYNGEE. Trimming removed 3 bases from V and 1 base from J, with 13 bases in between. This CDR3 comprises 15 residues. The CDR3 loop is CASSATAGENTEAFF. CDR3 nucleotides: TGTGCCAGCAGCGCAACAGCCGGGGAGAACACTGAAGCTTTCTTT.

The chain employs TRBV28 and TRBJ1-2; TRBD1 might be the D (6 bases). Trimming took 0 bases from V and 7 from J, leaving 9 bases between them. CDR1 is MDHEN, CDR2 SYDVKM, per germline. The CDR3 loop spans 13 amino acids. This CDR3 is CASSLWGAGGYTF. The CDR3 nucleotides read TGTGCCAGCAGTTTATGGGGGGCAGGTGGCTACACCTTC.

This clone was observed a single time. The V gene is TRBV27, the J gene TRBJ2-3; TRBD2 agrees at 9 bases. The germline V gene encodes CDR1 MNHEY and CDR2 SMNVEV (reference sequence). Germline trimming cut 4 bases from V and 0 bases from J; bases unmatched to any gene: 5. The CDR3 has 16 amino acids. The CDR3 bases are TGTGCCAGCAGTTCAGCAGCGGGGGGAAGCACAGATACGCAGTATTTT. Protein: CASSSAAGGSTDTQYF.

The CDR3 loop reads CSVRGQGAYEQYF. DNA of the CDR3: TGCAGCGTGAGGGGACAGGGGGCCTACGAGCAGTACTTC. The chain employs TRBV29-1 and TRBJ2-7; 11 bases line up with TRBD1. Germline V gene data show CDR1 as SQVTM and CDR2 as ANQGSEA. Unmatched junction bases numbered 3, after V lost 6 bases and J lost 2 bases. There are 13 residues in the CDR3.

V is TRBV7-8 and J is TRBJ1-5; D gene ambiguous. V was shortened by 2 bases and J by 4 bases, with 12 bases between the two germline ends. The CDR3 runs 15 residues. Germline CDR1 and CDR2: SGHVS and FQNEAQ. The DNA for the CDR3 is TGTGCCAGCAGCTTAACGGGAATTGGTAATCAGCCCCAGCATTTT. It translates to CASSLTGIGNQPQHF.

The chain has TRBV13 and TRBJ2-3, with 7 bases aligning to TRBD1. Trimming removed 5 bases from V and 3 bases from J; junction bases left unmatched: 11. There are 16 residues in the CDR3. Germline CDR1 reads PRHDT; CDR2 reads FYEKMQ (reference sequence). CDR3 nucleotide sequence: TGTGCCAGCAGCCTAAAGACAGGGACCGCAACAGATACGCAGTATTTT. This encodes CASSLKTGTATDTQYF.